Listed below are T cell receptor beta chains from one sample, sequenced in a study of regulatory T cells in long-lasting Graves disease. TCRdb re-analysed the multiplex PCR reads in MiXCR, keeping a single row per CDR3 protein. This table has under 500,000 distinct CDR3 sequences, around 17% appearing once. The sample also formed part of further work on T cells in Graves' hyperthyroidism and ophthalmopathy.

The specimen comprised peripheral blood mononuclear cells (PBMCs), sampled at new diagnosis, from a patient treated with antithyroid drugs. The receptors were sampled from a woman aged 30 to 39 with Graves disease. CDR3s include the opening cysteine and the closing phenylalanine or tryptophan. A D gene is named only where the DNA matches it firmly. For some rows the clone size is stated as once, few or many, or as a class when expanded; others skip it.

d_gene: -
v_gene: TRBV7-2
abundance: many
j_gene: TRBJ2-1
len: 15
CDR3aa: CASSSRERSYNEQFF
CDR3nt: TGTGCCAGCAGCTCCCGGGAGCGCTCCTACAATGAGCAGTTCTTC

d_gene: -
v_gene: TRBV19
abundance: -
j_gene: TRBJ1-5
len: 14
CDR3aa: CASQGTNSNQPQHF
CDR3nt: TGTGCCAGCCAAGGGACTAATAGCAATCAGCCCCAGCATTTT

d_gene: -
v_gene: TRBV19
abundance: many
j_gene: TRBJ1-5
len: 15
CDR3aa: CASGRPGVSNQPQHF
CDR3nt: TGTGCCAGTGGTCGACCCGGGGTCAGCAATCAGCCCCAGCATTTT

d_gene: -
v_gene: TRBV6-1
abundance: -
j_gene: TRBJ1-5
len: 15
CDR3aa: CASRKTGTWNQPQHF
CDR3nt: TGTGCCAGCAGAAAGACCGGGACCTGGAATCAGCCCCAGCATTTT

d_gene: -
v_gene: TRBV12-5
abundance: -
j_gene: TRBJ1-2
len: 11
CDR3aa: CASGSNDGYTF
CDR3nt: TGTGCTAGTGGTTCAAATGATGGCTACACCTTC

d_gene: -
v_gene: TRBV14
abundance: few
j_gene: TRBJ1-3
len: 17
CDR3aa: CASSQVYGDYSGNTIYF
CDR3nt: TGTGCCAGCAGCCAAGTATACGGCGACTACTCTGGAAACACCATATATTTT

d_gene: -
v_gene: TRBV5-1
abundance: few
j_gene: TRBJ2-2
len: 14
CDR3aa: CASGRVTNTGELFF
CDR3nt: TGCGCCAGCGGTCGGGTTACGAACACCGGGGAGCTGTTTTTT

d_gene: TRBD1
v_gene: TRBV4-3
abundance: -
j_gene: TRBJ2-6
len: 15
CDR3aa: CASSTGQAGANVLTF
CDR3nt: TGCGCCAGCAGCACGGGACAGGCTGGGGCCAACGTCCTGACTTTC

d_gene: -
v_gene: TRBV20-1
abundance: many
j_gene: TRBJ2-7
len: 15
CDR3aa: CSARVPQGKAYEQYF
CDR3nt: TGCAGTGCTAGAGTCCCGCAGGGCAAGGCCTACGAGCAGTACTTC

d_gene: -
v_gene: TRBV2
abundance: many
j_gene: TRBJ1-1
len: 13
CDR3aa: CASSNRGNTEAFF
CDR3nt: TGTGCCAGCAGTAACCGTGGGAACACTGAAGCTTTCTTT

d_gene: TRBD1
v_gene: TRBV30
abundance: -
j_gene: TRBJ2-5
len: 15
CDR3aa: CAWRGRDRGKETQYF
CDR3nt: TGTGCCTGGAGGGGGCGGGACAGGGGCAAGGAGACCCAGTACTTC

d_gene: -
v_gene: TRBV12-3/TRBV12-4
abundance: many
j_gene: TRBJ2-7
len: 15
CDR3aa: CASSLGTAVPYEQYF
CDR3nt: TGTGCCAGCAGTTTAGGGACAGCGGTCCCCTACGAGCAGTACTTC

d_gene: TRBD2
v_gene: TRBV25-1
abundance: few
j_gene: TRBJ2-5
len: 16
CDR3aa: CASSVASGRRGETQYF
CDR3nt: TGTGCCAGCAGTGTAGCTAGCGGGAGGAGGGGAGAGACCCAGTACTTC

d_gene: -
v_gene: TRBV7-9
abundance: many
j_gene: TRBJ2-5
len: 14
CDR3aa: CASSSGLVAETQYF
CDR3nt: TGTGCCAGCAGCTCGGGACTTGTTGCGGAGACCCAGTACTTC